The text below deals with one T cell receptor beta chain. Its antigen is still unknown. Using a J-beta primer mix together with a sample-barcoded 5' primer, a second PCR was run for roughly 6 to 12 cycles. The template-switch adaptor was a 5' adaptor with 12 random nucleotides. It tagged each cDNA molecule. TCRdb itself ran the 5' RACE reads through MiXCR, one entry per CDR3 protein. This sample has about 760,000 distinct CDR3 sequences, with roughly 56% found just once. Ten milliliters of peripheral blood were drawn from each donor. This sample is drawn from a study of blood T cells in healthy people across ages. Turning to the study itself: About one barcoded TCR beta cDNA was captured per two T cells.

Regarding the study as a whole: Among T cells, TCR beta diversity per million cells dropped roughly linearly as age rose.

Sequencing was done on a sample of blood. The clonotype comes from a man aged 40-55 years in good health.

CDR3 coding DNA: TGTGCCAGCAGCCACCTCGACACGGACCAGGGAAAACTGTTTTTT. Amino acids: CASSHLDTDQGKLFF. The chain joins TRBV3-1 to TRBJ1-4, with a weak D call TRBD1 (5 bases). Trimming cost V 3 bases and J 10 bases, with 18 bases left between them. The CDR3 covers 15 residues. CDR1 and CDR2 from the germline V gene are LGHDT and YNNKEL (reference sequence).